This passage covers 23 T cell receptor beta chains from one sample sequenced in a study of identical twins. TCRdb used MiXCR to reprocess the 5' RACE reads, holding one entry per CDR3 protein. In the table there are about 720,000 distinct CDR3 sequences, 15% to 20% of which are singletons. These records were also assigned to another study, of T cells expressing NK-cell markers.

The sequenced sample consisted of PBMCs. The receptors were sampled from a woman between 18 and 29 years old in good health.

The CDR3 sequence: CASTNRGTAGANVLTF. Written as DNA, the CDR3 is TGTGCCAGCACGAACAGAGGAACGGCTGGGGCCAACGTCCTGACTTTC. This chain joins TRBV5-4 and TRBJ2-6; D call uncertain. Trimming took off 6 bases at V and 2 bases at J, with 15 bases between the two ends. CDR3 length: 16 amino acids. CDR1 is SGHNT and CDR2 is YYREEE in the germline V gene (reference sequence). Together with reference TRBV5-4 and TRBJ2-6, the CDR3 gives the full variable domain: ETGVTQSPTHLIKTRGQQVTLRCSSQSGHNTVSWYQQALGQGPQFIFQYYREEENGRGNFPPRFSGLQFPNYSSELNVNALELDDSALYLCASTNRGTAGANVLTFGAGSRLTVL.

The rearrangement joins TRBV10-3 to TRBJ2-7, with D perhaps given as TRBD1 or TRBD2 (5 bases each). The V gene lost 11 bases and the J gene lost 7 bases, with 24 bases spanning the gap. CDR3 length: 14 residues. The V gene's germline CDR1 is ENHRY and CDR2 SYGVKD. In DNA form, the CDR3 reads TGTGCCGCCTCCCTTAGGGACCTCTCTTCTGAGCAGTACTTC. It translates to CAASLRDLSSEQYF.

This chain uses TRBV6-5 with TRBJ2-6, with D uncertain. Germline-derived CDR1 and CDR2 are MNHEY and SVGAGI. V was shortened by 4 bases and J by 3 bases, with 16 bases between the two germline ends. The CDR3 has 17 amino acids. This CDR3 reads CASSSDRLWYGANVLTF. In nucleotides, the CDR3 is TGTGCCAGCAGTTCTGATAGGCTCTGGTATGGGGCCAACGTCCTGACTTTC.

The chain uses TRBV29-1 and TRBJ2-1, with a tentative D call TRBD2 (5 bases). CDR3 size: 13 residues. The V end was cut by 1 base, the J end by 5 bases, with 9 bases between. Looked up from germline, CDR1 is SQVTM and CDR2 is ANQGSEA. The CDR3 sequence: CSVEGRGNNEQFF. Written as DNA, the CDR3 is TGCAGCGTTGAAGGTCGGGGAAACAATGAGCAGTTCTTC.

The chain couples TRBV12-3 or TRBV12-4 to TRBJ2-5; unclear D gene. This CDR3 has 13 residues. V dropped 1 base and J dropped 7 bases, with 10 bases sitting between them. CDR3 region: CASSLELPRTQYF. The CDR3 DNA reads as TGTGCCAGCAGTTTAGAACTCCCCAGGACCCAGTACTTC.

The chain couples TRBV3-1 to TRBJ1-2; tentative D call: TRBD1 (5 bases). CDR1 and CDR2 (germline): LGHDT, YNNKEL (reference sequence). This CDR3 has 13 residues. Trimming pared 0 bases from V and 8 bases from J, leaving 10 bases between. The CDR3 bases are TGTGCCAGCAGCCAAGATCTGCGGGGCGGCTACACCTTC. This sequence encodes CASSQDLRGGYTF.

The V call is TRBV27, the J call TRBJ1-3, with 7 nucleotides matching TRBD1. J was trimmed by 0 bases and V by 5 bases; bases with no gene match: 13. This CDR3 has 18 amino acids. The germline gives CDR1 MNHEY, CDR2 SMNVEV (reference sequence). The CDR3 nucleotides are TGTGCCAGCAGTCCCCGCACAGGGGATTTCCCCTCTGGAAACACCATATATTTT. It translates to CASSPRTGDFPSGNTIYF.

This chain uses TRBV2 with TRBJ2-7; TRBD1 matches at 9 bases. Germline CDR1 reads SNHLY; CDR2 reads FYNNEI. V trimming: 5 bases; J trimming: 12 bases; junction bases outside the gene matches: 2. The CDR3 extends over 10 amino acids. CDR3 in amino acids: CASSRDRVYF. CDR3 coding DNA: TGTGCCAGCAGTCGGGACAGGGTGTACTTC.

This chain links TRBV20-1 with TRBJ1-5; D unclear. Germline V lookup: CDR1 DFQATT, CDR2 SNEGSKA (reference sequence). This CDR3 contains 15 residues. The V end lost 0 bases, the J end lost 7 bases, and 16 bases lay between the germline ends. The CDR3 here is CSARDSRAASQPQHF. CDR3 bases: TGCAGTGCTAGAGATTCCCGGGCCGCAAGCCAGCCCCAGCATTTT.

This chain links TRBV10-3 with TRBJ1-5; D remains ambiguous. Trimming stripped 3 bases from V and 6 bases from J, with 9 bases between. This CDR3 comprises 13 residues. Germline V gives CDR1 ENHRY, CDR2 SYGVKD. The CDR3 sequence: CAISEVAIQPQHF. CDR3 nucleotide sequence: TGTGCCATCAGTGAAGTGGCCATTCAGCCCCAGCATTTT.

V is TRBV12-3 or TRBV12-4 and J is TRBJ2-6; D is unclear. The CDR3 is made up of 15 amino acids. The V end was cut by 3 bases, the J end by 3 bases, with 9 bases between. The CDR3 protein is CASSFVGYGANVLTF. In nucleotides, the CDR3 is TGTGCCAGCAGTTTCGTGGGGTATGGGGCCAACGTCCTGACTTTC.

This chain links TRBV5-6 with TRBJ2-7; 9 nucleotides align to TRBD1. J gave up 5 bases and V 1 base, and 7 bases lay outside the gene matches. Germline values: CDR1 SGHDT, CDR2 YYEEEE. This CDR3 contains 15 residues. The CDR3 sequence: CASSLYRGRIHEQYF. CDR3 in DNA: TGTGCCAGCAGCTTGTACAGGGGGCGCATCCACGAGCAGTACTTC.

This clonotype is a singleton in its sample. The gene calls are TRBV20-1 and TRBJ2-3; D is possibly TRBD2 (6 bases). The germline V and J ends were trimmed by 6 bases and 1 base, with 11 bases remaining between them. The CDR3 loop spans 13 amino acids. The germline V gene encodes CDR1 DFQATT and CDR2 SNEGSKA (reference sequence). CDR3 sequence (DNA): TGCAGTGCAGAGTGGAGGGGCACAGATACGCAGTATTTT. This gives the protein CSAEWRGTDTQYF.

This clonotype has a handful of counts. The chain couples TRBV3-1 to TRBJ1-2; 8 nucleotides line up with TRBD1. The CDR3 loop spans 14 amino acids. With V trimmed by 4 bases and J by 6 bases, 7 bases remained unmatched. CDR1 is LGHDT, CDR2 YNNKEL, per germline (reference sequence). The CDR3 loop reads CASSRDRGLHGYTF. CDR3 coding DNA: TGTGCCAGCAGCCGCGACAGGGGCCTCCATGGCTACACCTTC.

This clonotype was recorded a few times. The chain is built from TRBV29-1 and TRBJ2-2; tentatively, D is TRBD1 (5 bases). There are 15 residues in the CDR3. Germline CDR1 and CDR2: SQVTM and ANQGSEA. V shed 3 bases and J shed 1 base, with 12 bases lying between them. The CDR3: CSVDGTGKNTGELFF. The CDR3 coding sequence is TGCAGCGTTGATGGAACAGGCAAGAACACCGGGGAGCTGTTTTTT.

The chain combines TRBV10-3 with TRBJ2-2; 9 positions agree with TRBD2. The J segment lost 4 bases and the V segment lost 0 bases, leaving 9 bases of the junction unmatched. This CDR3 is 18 amino acids long. Germline V gene data show CDR1 as ENHRY and CDR2 as SYGVKD. The CDR3 bases are TGTGCCATCAGTGAGTCGGATCTGCTAGCGGGGACCACCGGGGAGCTGTTTTTT. Translation gives CAISESDLLAGTTGELFF.

This clonotype was observed at least ten times. The rearrangement joins TRBV27 to TRBJ2-7; D not resolved. The V gene lost 0 bases and the J gene lost 3 bases, with 6 bases spanning the gap. CDR1 MNHEY and CDR2 SMNVEV come from the germline V gene (reference sequence). This CDR3 comprises 13 residues. CDR3 nucleotides: TGTGCCAGCAGTTTATCCCCCGGCTACGAGCAGTACTTC. It is translated as CASSLSPGYEQYF.

In nucleotides, the CDR3 is TGTGCCAGCAGTTTCCAAGCGGGAGCGAGGGAGCAGTACTTC. Protein sequence: CASSFQAGAREQYF. V gene TRBV27 combines with J gene TRBJ2-7, with 8 positions matching TRBD2. There are 14 residues in the CDR3. Germline V lookup: CDR1 MNHEY, CDR2 SMNVEV (reference sequence). The V gene end was trimmed by 3 bases and the J gene end by 7 bases; junction bases not matched to a gene: 8.

This clonotype was picked up a small number of times. The genes are TRBV12-5 and TRBJ2-1; TRBD2 is a possible D gene (5 bases). Germline V gene sequence: CDR1 LGHNT, CDR2 FRNRAP. The length of the CDR3 is 15 residues. V was clipped by 2 bases and J by 3 bases, with 11 bases between them. The CDR3 loop is CASGLIQRRYNEQFF. The CDR3 region has the DNA TGTGCTAGTGGTTTGATCCAGCGGCGCTACAATGAGCAGTTCTTC.

This clonotype came up many times. The rearrangement uses TRBV12-3 or TRBV12-4 and TRBJ2-1, with D tentatively TRBD2 (5 bases). The CDR3 length is 13 residues. With 10 bases removed from V and 5 bases from J, the gap between germline ends came to 15 bases. The CDR3 reads CATTRGSNNEQFF. DNA of the CDR3: TGTGCCACCACCCGGGGATCAAACAATGAGCAGTTCTTC.

This clonotype has just a few counts. The gene calls are TRBV29-1 and TRBJ2-5, with a tentative D call TRBD1 (5 bases). There are 11 residues in the CDR3. Germline CDR1 SQVTM, CDR2 ANQGSEA. With 8 bases removed from V and 5 bases from J, the gap between germline ends came to 12 bases. CDR3 bases: TGCAGCCGACGCTGGGGCGAGACCCAGTACTTC. This translates into CSRRWGETQYF.

The V and J genes are TRBV5-6 and TRBJ1-2; D unresolved. Germline CDR1 and CDR2: SGHDT and YYEEEE. The V end was cut by 3 bases, the J end by 9 bases, with 12 bases between. The CDR3 totals 12 residues. CDR3 in amino acids: CASSSRTLSYTF. CDR3 nucleotide sequence: TGTGCCAGCAGCTCAAGGACCCTCAGCTACACCTTC. The variable domain in full, with the rest retrieved from reference TRBV5-6 and TRBJ1-2, is DAGVTQSPTHLIKTRGQQVTLRCSPKSGHDTVSWYQQALGQGPQFIFQYYEEEERQRGNFPDRFSGHQFPNYSSELNVNALLLGDSALYLCASSSRTLSYTFGSGTRLTVV.

This clonotype was counted between two and nine times. The J gene is TRBJ1-1, the V gene TRBV20-1; tentatively, D is TRBD1 (5 bases). This CDR3 comprises 13 residues. V was shortened by 6 bases and J by 0 bases, with 11 bases between the two germline ends. Germline loops: CDR1 DFQATT, CDR2 SNEGSKA (reference sequence). The CDR3 loop is CSARDRMNTEAFF. CDR3 DNA sequence: TGCAGTGCCCGGGACCGAATGAACACTGAAGCTTTCTTT.